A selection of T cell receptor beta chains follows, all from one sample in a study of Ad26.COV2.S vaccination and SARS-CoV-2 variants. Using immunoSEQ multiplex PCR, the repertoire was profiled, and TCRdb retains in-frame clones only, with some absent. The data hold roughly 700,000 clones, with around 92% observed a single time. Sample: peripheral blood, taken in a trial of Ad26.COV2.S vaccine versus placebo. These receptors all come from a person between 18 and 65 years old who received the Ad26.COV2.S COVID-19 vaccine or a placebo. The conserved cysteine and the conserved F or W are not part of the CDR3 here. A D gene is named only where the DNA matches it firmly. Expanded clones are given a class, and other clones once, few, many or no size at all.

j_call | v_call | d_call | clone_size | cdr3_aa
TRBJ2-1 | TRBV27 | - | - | ASSPPPEIAVYNEQF
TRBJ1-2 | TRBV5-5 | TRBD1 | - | ASRPPQGFLNYGYT
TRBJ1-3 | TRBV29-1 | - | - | SVGGTAGNTIY
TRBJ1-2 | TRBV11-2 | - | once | ASSLVGGYGYT
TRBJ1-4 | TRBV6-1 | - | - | ASSGPPGESLTNEKLF
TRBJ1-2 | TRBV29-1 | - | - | SVRDYGYT
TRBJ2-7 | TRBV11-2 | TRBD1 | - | ASSPPGGFEQY
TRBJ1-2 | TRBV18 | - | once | ASSPPVLNYGYT
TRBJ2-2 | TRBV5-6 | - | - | ASSFGFTGELF
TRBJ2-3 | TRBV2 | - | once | ASTKLAPGTDTQY
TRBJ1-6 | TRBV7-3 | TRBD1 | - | ASSFGQGNSPLH
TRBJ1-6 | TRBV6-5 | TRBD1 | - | ASSRDRGNSPLH
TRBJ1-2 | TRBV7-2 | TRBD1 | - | ASSSGTDSMGYT
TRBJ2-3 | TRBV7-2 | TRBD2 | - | ASSSQVAGGTDTQY